The rows below give T cell receptor beta chains drawn from one sample of a study of blood T cell repertoires in COVID-19. This table comes from immunoSEQ multiplex PCR, and its TCRdb copy is limited to in-frame clones, with some not included. The sample lists around 150,000 clones; over 70% were seen once. The sample comprised PBMCs or T cells enriched from blood (not recorded which). The receptors originated from a man aged 45 to 65 who had recovered from COVID-19. Both conserved end residues are part of each CDR3.

V gene	J gene	CDR3 protein
TRBV10-2	TRBJ1-1	CASQWGVTEAFF
TRBV28	TRBJ1-6	CASSPGGEGYNSPLHF
TRBV5-1	TRBJ2-7	CASSLGRGVSSYEQYF
TRBV10-3	TRBJ1-3	CAITDSSGNTIYF
TRBV2	TRBJ2-2	CASSALAVTTGELFF
TRBV2	TRBJ2-2	CASKVRGPGELFF
TRBV5-1	TRBJ1-1	CASSLSVNTEAFF
TRBV28	TRBJ2-5	CASSLRAGGDRETQYF
TRBV24-1	TRBJ2-1	CATSDLRGGASYNEQFF
TRBV19	TRBJ2-7	CASSARGAGAIYEQYF
TRBV15	TRBJ2-5	CATSLGPQETQYF
TRBV6-1	TRBJ2-3	CASSEAGSPTDTQYF
TRBV4-1	TRBJ1-2	CASSQSQGDYGYTF
TRBV6-5	TRBJ2-7	CASSSDRGQVYEQYF
TRBV5-1	TRBJ2-7	CASSGRGLPMEQYF
TRBV19	TRBJ1-1	CASSILVTGGTEAFF
TRBV5-6	TRBJ1-1	CASSLGPALKGEAFF
TRBV30	TRBJ2-3	CAWTAPGGHADTQYF
TRBV5-8	TRBJ2-5	CASSFLVGLVSKTQYF
TRBV27	TRBJ2-3	CASRLEVSADTQYF
TRBV9	TRBJ2-3	CASSPGGGADTQYF
TRBV18	TRBJ2-2	CASSLGTANTGELFF